The 7 T cell receptor beta chains given below trace back to one sample, sequenced in a study of blood T cell repertoires in COVID-19. The table came from immunoSEQ multiplex PCR; TCRdb's copy has only in-frame clones and leaves some out. The repertoire has 150,000 to 200,000 clones, over 75% of them found once; the top ten carry approximately 0.8%. Sequencing was carried out using PBMCs or T cells enriched from blood (not recorded which). The origin of the receptors is a woman under 30 who had recovered from COVID-19.

This clone was detected once. Here the CDR3 reads CATQGLAFPDTQYF. For the CDR3, the DNA is TGTGCCACACAGGGACTAGCATTTCCAGATACGCAGTATTTT. This rearrangement joins TRBV27 to TRBJ2-3; 9 bases fit TRBD2. V gave up 10 bases and J gave up 4 bases; unmatched junction bases: 9. Germline-derived CDR1 and CDR2 are MNHEY and SMNVEV (reference sequence). The CDR3 spans 14 residues.

The J gene is TRBJ2-3, the V gene TRBV19, with 7 positions matching TRBD1. This CDR3 comprises 13 residues. Germline CDR1 is LNHDA and CDR2 is SQIVND (reference sequence). Germline trimming cut 5 bases from V and 4 bases from J; bases unmatched to any gene: 3. This CDR3 reads CASSEQGPDTQYF. Written as DNA, the CDR3 is TGTGCCAGTAGTGAACAGGGGCCAGATACGCAGTATTTT.

A remark on this clone: An end of the junction does not agree with germline; a read error may underlie this. This chain links TRBV11-2 with TRBJ2-7, with 7 positions matching TRBD1. CDR1 is SGHAT, CDR2 FQNNGV, per germline. CDR3 length: 15 amino acids. The CDR3 is CASSPLGGPSGISHF. The DNA of the CDR3 is TGTGCCAGCAGCCCCCTAGGGGGCCCTTCCGGAATCAGTCACTTC.

The V and J genes are TRBV28 and TRBJ2-1, with D possibly TRBD1 on 5 matching bases. The CDR3 runs 14 residues. The germline CDR1 and CDR2 sequences are MDHEN and SYDVKM. V shed 6 bases and J shed 0 bases, with 9 bases lying between them. The CDR3 reads CASRQGSSYNEQFF. The CDR3 nucleotides read TGTGCCAGCAGGCAGGGTAGCTCCTACAATGAGCAGTTCTTC.

The rearrangement uses TRBV6-5 and TRBJ1-4, with TRBD1 matching 7 bases. The ends lost 5 bases at V and 5 bases at J; junction bases unmatched: 5. CDR1 MNHEY and CDR2 SVGAGI come from the germline V gene. The CDR3 loop spans 14 amino acids. The CDR3 loop is CASSPGQRNEKLFF. CDR3 sequence (DNA): TGTGCCAGCAGTCCGGGACAGAGAAATGAAAAACTGTTTTTT.

The chain recombines TRBV4-1 with TRBJ1-5, with D maybe TRBD1 (5 bases). V lost 4 bases and J lost 4, with 8 bases in between. The CDR3 runs to 13 residues. CDR1 and CDR2 from the germline V gene are MGHRA and YSYEKL. The DNA for the CDR3 is TGCGCCAGCAGCCTATCAGGGAATCAGCCCCAGCATTTT. It codes for CASSLSGNQPQHF.

Remarks on this clone: The identical CDR3 is also encoded by other nucleotide sequences in the sample. The V and J genes are TRBV7-9 and TRBJ2-5; 8 bases align to TRBD2. The germline V gene encodes CDR1 SEHNR and CDR2 FQNEAQ (reference sequence). This CDR3 has 14 amino acids. After removal of 1 base from V and 4 bases from J, the junction contained 2 bases not matched to a gene. CDR3 nucleotides: TGTGCCAGCAGCTTAGGGCTAGCGGGAGAGACCCAGTACTTC. Its protein is CASSLGLAGETQYF.